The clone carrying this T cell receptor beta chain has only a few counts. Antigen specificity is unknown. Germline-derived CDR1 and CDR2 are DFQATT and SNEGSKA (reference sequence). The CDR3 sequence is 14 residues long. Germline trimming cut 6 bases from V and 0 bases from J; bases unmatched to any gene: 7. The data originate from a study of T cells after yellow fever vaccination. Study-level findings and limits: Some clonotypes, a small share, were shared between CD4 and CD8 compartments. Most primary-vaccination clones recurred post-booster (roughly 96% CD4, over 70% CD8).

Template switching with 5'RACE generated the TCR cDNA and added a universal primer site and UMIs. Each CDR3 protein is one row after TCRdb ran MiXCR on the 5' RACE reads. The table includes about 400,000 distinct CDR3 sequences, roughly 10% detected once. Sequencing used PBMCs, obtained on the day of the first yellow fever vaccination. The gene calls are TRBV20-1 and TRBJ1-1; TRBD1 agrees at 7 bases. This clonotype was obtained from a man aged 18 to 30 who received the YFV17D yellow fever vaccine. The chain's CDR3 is CSAPRGTMNTEAFF. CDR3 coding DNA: TGCAGTGCCCCCAGGGGGACCATGAACACTGAAGCTTTCTTT.